Here is one T cell receptor (beta chain) with its context. Its antigen is still unknown. These data belong to a study of T cells in Graves' hyperthyroidism and ophthalmopathy. The study, taken as a whole, reports: Among clonotypes expanded in thyroid above 0.001, most were also found in blood. In simple terms, a model built on 13 V-J features told ophthalmopathy apart from stable hyperthyroidism.

Uncontrolled infections, other autoimmune diseases, pregnancy or lactation led to exclusion of patients. Researchers took RNA transcripts and amplified the TCR beta CDR3 regions from them. The primer set for the first-round RT-PCR of the TCR CDR3 was HTBI. Using its own MiXCR run on the multiplex PCR reads, TCRdb lists one record per CDR3 protein. The top ten hold approximately 30% of the sample, which has 350,000 to 400,000 distinct CDR3 sequences, about 16% seen once. Germline CDR1 is MNHEY and CDR2 is SMNVEV (reference sequence). Trimming stripped 4 bases from V and 9 bases from J, with 20 bases between. This CDR3 is built from 15 residues.

V gene TRBV27 combines with J gene TRBJ2-3; a possible D gene is TRBD2 (5 bases). Sample: blood. This TCR was recovered from a woman aged 25-40 years with Graves' hyperthyroidism. The CDR3, as DNA: TGTGCCAGCAGTTCCCCGTCCTGGACGGGATTCACGCAGTATTTT. Its protein is CASSSPSWTGFTQYF.